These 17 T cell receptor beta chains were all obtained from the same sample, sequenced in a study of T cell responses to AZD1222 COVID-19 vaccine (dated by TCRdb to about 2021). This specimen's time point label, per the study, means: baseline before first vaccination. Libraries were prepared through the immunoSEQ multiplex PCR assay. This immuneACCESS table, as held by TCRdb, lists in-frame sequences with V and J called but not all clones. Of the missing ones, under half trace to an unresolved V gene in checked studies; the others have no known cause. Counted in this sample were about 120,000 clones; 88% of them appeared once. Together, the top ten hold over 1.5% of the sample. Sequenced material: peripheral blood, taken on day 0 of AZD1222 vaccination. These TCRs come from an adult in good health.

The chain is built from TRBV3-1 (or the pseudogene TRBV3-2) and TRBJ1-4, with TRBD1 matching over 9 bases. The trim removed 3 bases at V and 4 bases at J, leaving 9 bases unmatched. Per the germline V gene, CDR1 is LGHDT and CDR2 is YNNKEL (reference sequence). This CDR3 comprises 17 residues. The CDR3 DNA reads TGTGCCAGCAGCCAGGCCTCCGGGACAGGGTATAATGAAAAACTGTTTTTT. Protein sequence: CASSQASGTGYNEKLFF.

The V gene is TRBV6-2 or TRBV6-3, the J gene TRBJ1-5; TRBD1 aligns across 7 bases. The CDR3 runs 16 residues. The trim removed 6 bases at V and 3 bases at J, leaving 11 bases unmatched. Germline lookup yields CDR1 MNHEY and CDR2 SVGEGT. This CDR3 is CASSPRGRGDNQPQHF. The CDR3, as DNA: TGTGCCAGCAGCCCGAGGGGCAGGGGGGACAATCAGCCCCAGCATTTT.

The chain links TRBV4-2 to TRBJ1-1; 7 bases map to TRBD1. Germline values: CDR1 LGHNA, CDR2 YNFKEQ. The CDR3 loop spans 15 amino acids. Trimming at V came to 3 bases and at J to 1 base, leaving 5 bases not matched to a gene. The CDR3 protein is CASSHPGTANTEAFF. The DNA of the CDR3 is TGTGCCAGCAGCCACCCCGGGACAGCGAACACTGAAGCTTTCTTT.

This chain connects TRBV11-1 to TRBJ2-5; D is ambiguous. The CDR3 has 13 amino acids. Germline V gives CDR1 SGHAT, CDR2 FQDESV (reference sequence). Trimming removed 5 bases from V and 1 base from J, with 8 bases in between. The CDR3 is CASSRRFQETQYF. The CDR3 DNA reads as TGTGCCAGCAGCCGACGGTTCCAAGAGACCCAGTACTTC.

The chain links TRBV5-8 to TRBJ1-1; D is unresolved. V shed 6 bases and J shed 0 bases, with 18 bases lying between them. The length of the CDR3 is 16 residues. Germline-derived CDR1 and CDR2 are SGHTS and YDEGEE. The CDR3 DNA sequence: TGTGCCAGCACGGCAAACAGAGCGCTATTGAACACTGAAGCTTTCTTT. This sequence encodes CASTANRALLNTEAFF.

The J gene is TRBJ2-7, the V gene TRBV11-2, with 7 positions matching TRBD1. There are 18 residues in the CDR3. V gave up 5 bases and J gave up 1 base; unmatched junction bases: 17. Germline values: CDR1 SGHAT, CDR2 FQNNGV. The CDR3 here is CASSPRGETGATSYEQYF. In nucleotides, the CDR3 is TGTGCCAGCAGCCCCCGTGGGGAAACAGGGGCTACTTCCTACGAGCAGTACTTC.

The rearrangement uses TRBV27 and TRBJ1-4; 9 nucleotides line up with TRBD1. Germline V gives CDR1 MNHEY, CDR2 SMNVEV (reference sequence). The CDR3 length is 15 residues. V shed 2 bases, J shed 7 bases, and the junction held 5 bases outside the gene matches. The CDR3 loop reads CASSLAGTGTEKLFF. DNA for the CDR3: TGTGCCAGCAGTTTAGCCGGGACAGGGACTGAAAAACTGTTTTTT.

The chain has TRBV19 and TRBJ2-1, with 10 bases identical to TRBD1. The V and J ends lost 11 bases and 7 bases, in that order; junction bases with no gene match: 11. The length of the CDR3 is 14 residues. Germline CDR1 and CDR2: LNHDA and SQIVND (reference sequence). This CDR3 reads CAAEPGQGSNEQFF. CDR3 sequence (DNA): TGTGCCGCCGAACCGGGACAGGGGAGTAATGAGCAGTTCTTC. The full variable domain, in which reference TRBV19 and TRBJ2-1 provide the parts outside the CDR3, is DGGITQSPKYLFRKEGQNVTLSCEQNLNHDAMYWYRQDPGQGLRLIYYSQIVNDFQKGDIAEGYSVSREKKESFPLTVTSAQKNPTAFYLCAAEPGQGSNEQFFGPGTRLTVL.

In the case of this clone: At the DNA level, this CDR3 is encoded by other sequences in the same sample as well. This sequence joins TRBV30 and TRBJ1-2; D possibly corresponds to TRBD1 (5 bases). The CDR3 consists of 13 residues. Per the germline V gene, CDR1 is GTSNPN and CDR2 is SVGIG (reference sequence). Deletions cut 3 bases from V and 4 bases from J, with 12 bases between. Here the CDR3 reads CAWSVGTAYGYTF. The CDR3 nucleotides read TGTGCCTGGAGCGTAGGGACTGCCTATGGCTACACCTTC.

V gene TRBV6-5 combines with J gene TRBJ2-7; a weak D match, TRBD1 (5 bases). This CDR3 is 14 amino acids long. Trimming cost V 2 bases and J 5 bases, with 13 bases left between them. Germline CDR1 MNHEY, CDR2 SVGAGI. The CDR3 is CASSYRGDYDEQYF. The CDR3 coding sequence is TGTGCCAGCAGTTACAGGGGCGATTACGACGAGCAGTACTTC.

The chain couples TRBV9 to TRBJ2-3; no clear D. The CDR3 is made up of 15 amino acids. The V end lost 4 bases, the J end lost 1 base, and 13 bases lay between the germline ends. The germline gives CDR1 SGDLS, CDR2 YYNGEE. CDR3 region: CASSPTRLGTDTQYF. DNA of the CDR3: TGTGCCAGCAGCCCGACCCGTTTGGGCACAGATACGCAGTATTTT.

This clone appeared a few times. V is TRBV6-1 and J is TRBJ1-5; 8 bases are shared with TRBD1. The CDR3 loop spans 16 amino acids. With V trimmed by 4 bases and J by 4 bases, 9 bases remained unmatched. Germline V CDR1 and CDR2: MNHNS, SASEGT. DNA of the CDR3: TGTGCCAGCAGTGGCCAGACAGGGGTTGGGAATCAGCCCCAGCATTTT. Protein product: CASSGQTGVGNQPQHF.

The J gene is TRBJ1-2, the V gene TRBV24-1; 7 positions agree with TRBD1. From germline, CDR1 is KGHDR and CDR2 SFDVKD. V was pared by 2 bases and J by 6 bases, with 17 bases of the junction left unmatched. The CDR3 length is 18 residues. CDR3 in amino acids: CATSDSGGRQGKGDGYTF. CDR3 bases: TGTGCCACCAGTGATTCGGGGGGCCGACAGGGAAAGGGCGATGGCTACACCTTC.

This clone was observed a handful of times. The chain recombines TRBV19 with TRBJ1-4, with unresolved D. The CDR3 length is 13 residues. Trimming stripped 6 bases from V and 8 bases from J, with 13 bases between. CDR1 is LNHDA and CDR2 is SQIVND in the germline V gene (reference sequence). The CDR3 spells CASSLGTWEKLFF. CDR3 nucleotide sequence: TGTGCCAGTAGCCTAGGAACTTGGGAAAAACTGTTTTTT.

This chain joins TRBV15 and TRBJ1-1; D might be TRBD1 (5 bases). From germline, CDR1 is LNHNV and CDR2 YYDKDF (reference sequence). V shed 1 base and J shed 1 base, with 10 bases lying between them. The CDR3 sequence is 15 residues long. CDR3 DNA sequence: TGTGCCACCAGCAGAGTTGGGGGGACGAACACTGAAGCTTTCTTT. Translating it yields CATSRVGGTNTEAFF.

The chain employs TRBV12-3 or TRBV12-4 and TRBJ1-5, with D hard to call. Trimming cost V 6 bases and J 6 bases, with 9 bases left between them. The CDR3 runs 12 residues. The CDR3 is CASRQTGQPQHF. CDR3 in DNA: TGTGCCAGCAGGCAGACTGGTCAGCCCCAGCATTTT.

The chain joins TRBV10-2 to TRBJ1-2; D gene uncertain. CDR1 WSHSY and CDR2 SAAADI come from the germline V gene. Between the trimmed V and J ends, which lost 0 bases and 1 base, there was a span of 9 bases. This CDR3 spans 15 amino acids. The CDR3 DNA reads TGCGCCAGCAGTGAGTCGAGTCTGGGTAACTATGGCTACACCTTC. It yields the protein CASSESSLGNYGYTF.